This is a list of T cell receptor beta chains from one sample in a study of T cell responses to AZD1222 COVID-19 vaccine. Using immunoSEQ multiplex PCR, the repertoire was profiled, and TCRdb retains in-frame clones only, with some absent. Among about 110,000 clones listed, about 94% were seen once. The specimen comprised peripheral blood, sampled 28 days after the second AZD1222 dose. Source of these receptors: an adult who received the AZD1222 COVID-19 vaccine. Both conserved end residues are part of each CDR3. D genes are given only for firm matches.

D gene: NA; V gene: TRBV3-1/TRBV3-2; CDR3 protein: CASSQMGSGANVLTF
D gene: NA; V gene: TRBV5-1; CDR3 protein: CASSLTGTGYGYTF
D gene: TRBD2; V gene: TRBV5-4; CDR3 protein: CASSQGLAEPLYEQYF
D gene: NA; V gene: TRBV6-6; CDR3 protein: CASSPTAGANSGNTIYF
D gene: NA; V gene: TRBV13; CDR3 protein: CASRDGTRTGNIREAFF
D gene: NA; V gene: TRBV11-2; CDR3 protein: CASSLTRGEQFF
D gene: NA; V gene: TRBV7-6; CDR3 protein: CASSGGGGANTEAFF
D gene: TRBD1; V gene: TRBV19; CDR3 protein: CASSSTRTGAFYEQYF
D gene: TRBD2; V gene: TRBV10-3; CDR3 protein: CAIRSTTGTSYNEQFF
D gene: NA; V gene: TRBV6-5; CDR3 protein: CASSRTDYGYTF
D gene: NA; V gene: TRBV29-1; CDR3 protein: CSVESRGGTTYEQYF
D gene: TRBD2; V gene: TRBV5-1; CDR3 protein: CASSLALAGNPSYNEQFF
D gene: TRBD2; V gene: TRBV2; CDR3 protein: CASSGVGGEIYNEQFF
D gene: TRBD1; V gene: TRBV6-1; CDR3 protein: CASSEAGTGRYGYTF
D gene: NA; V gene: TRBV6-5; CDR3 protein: CASRHHRMNTEAFF
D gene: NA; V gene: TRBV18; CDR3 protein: CASSRGGNQPQHF
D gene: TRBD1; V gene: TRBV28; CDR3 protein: CASSSPGQGVILSGNTIYF
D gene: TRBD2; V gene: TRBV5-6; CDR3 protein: CASSTGLAGVEYF
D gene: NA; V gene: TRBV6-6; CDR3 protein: CASRPTSVYYGYTF
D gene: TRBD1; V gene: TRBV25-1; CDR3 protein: CASSDQGANTEAFF
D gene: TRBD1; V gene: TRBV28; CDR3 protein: CASSRQGNSPLHF
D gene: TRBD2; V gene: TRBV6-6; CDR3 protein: CASSPLAEVEFF
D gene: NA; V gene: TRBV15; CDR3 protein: CATSRDRLRGNIQYF
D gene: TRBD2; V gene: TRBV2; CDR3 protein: CASSEGRGELEQYF
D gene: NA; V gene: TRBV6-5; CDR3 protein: CASRISEPNEQYF
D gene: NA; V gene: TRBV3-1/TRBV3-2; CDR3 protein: CASSQAGINQPQHF
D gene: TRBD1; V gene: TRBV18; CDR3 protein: CASSGQENTEAFF
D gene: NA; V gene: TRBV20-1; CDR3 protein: CSAIQLLEAFF
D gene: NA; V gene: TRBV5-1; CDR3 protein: CASSTSSYNEQFF
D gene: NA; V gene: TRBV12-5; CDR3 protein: CASGPSDIYYTEAFF
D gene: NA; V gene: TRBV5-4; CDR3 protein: CASKPGISADEQFF
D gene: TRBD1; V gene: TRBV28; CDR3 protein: CASSLEGAGGGYTF
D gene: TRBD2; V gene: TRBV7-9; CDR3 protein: CASSLAGGVGGELFF
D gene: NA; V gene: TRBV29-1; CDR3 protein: CSVDSGSSYNEQFF
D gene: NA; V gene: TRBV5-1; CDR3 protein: CASSVQGGRFQPEAFF
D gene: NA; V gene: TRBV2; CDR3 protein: CASRLQGDTIYF
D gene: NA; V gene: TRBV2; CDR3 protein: CASSNGQGVGYGYTF
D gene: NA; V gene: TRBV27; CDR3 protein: CASSFARGNGYGYTF
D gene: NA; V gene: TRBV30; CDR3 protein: CAWSLDRNTEAFF
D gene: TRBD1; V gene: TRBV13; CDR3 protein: CASSPTRSTGFYEQYF
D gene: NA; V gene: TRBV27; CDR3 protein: CASSFSVTTEAFF
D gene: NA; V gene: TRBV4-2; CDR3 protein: CASSLRGNTEAFF
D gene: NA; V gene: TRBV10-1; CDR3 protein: CASSEAGNTGETQYF
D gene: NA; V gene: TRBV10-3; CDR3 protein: CAISEGSAGEQFF
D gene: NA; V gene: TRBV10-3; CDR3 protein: CATQGAFNEQYF
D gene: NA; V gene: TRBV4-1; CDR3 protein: CASSQEGTRTQYF
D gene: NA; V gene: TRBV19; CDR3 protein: CASSRRGTEAFF
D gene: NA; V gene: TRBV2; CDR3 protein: CASSEVAVDIYGYTF
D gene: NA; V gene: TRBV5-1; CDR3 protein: CASSLAGLERSPLHF
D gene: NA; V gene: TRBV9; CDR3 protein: CASSVGQGMVYGYTF
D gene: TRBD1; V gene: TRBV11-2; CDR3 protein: CASSYTDRSNQPQHF
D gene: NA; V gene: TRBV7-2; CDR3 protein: CAWGRGTSGNTIYF
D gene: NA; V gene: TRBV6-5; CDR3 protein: CASRRPSTNEKLFF
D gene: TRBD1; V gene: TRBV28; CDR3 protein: CASSLRRTGGGTAFF
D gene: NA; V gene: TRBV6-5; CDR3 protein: CASSKQGNEKLFF
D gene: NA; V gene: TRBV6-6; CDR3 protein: CASSYSGYEEAFF
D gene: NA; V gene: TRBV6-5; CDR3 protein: CASLFGGLAEAFF
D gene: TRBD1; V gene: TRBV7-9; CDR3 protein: CASSLWGQGEIEAFF
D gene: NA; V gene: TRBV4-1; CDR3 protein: CASSHPPGRFYEQYF